The entry below gives a single TCR beta chain sequence along with its context. Its antigen is undetermined. In the same sample, other DNA sequences code for this CDR3. In the authors' workflow: From ImmunoSEQ came sequences covering only the junction and carrying no quality scores, so filtering differed. Only in-frame clones appear in the TCRdb table, and some are missing; sequencing was by immunoSEQ multiplex PCR. V and J calls and clone size are given by that table; D and trimming were obtained from the DNA. In the table there are some 240,000 clones, just over 65% of which are singletons. The sample is drawn from a study of shared clonotypes between healthy human individuals. Findings and limits, study-wide: Some naive CD4 clonotypes, 4% to 6%, turned up in common across a handful of donors. The rarefaction results pointed to incomplete sorted-subset sequencing despite large depth. Clonotypes not shared had lower generation probabilities than those common to all four donors.

The sample was memory CD4+ T cells sorted from blood. This sample's subset: CD45RA-negative fraction. This sequence was found in a man younger than 45 in good health.

The CDR3 is CASSDGTSGYNEQFF. The CDR3 DNA reads as TGTGCCAGCAGTGACGGGACTAGCGGTTACAATGAGCAGTTCTTC. The rearrangement uses TRBV6-4 and TRBJ2-1; 11 bases agree with TRBD2. V lost 2 bases to trimming and J lost 4 bases; unmatched junction nucleotides: 1. Germline lookup yields CDR1 MRHNA and CDR2 SNTAGT. There are 15 residues in the CDR3.